Shown below are 13 T cell receptor beta chains from a single sample sequenced in a study of T-cell memory formation after mild COVID-19. TCRdb reprocessed the 5' RACE reads with MiXCR, giving one entry per CDR3 protein. The profile shows 500,000 to 550,000 distinct CDR3 sequences, about 20% of them singletons. The sequenced sample was PBMCs or a T cell subset sorted from them (not recorded which). The receptors originated from an adult woman who had mild COVID-19 (a few samples of this study predate the infection). Cell type and time point are not known.

This clonotype was seen repeatedly, ten times or more. The chain joins TRBV30 to TRBJ1-1; D is undetermined. The CDR3 has 13 residues. The germline V gene has CDR1 GTSNPN and CDR2 SVGIG (reference sequence). Trimming left V 3 bases short and J 6 bases short, with 14 bases between. CDR3 region: CAWSDTAFSEAFF. In DNA form, the CDR3 reads TGTGCCTGGAGCGACACAGCGTTCTCTGAAGCTTTCTTT.

This clonotype was seen a few times. This chain connects TRBV14 to TRBJ2-7, with D perhaps matching TRBD2 (5 bases). CDR1 and CDR2 (germline): SGHDN, FVKESK. This CDR3 has 14 amino acids. The ends were cut back, 5 bases at V and 2 bases at J, with 13 bases in the middle. This CDR3 is CASSRSGNTYEQYF. CDR3 DNA: TGTGCCAGCAGCAGAAGCGGAAACACCTACGAGCAGTACTTC.

This clonotype appeared a few times. V is TRBV7-6 and J is TRBJ2-7; D call uncertain. The CDR3 covers 16 residues. CDR1 SGHVS and CDR2 FNYEAQ come from the germline V gene. V lost 1 base and J 6 bases, leaving 19 bases between the germline ends. The DNA for the CDR3 is TGTGCCAGCAGCTTAGAGAGTGATTGGGCAAATGGCGAGCAGTACTTC. Amino acid sequence: CASSLESDWANGEQYF.

In this sample, this clonotype turned up once. The chain has TRBV3-1 and TRBJ2-7; possibly TRBD2 for D (5 bases). Germline V gene lookup returns CDR1 LGHDT and CDR2 YNNKEL (reference sequence). The CDR3 runs 13 residues. V lost 3 bases, J lost 5 bases, and 11 bases lay in between. The CDR3, as DNA: TGTGCCAGCAGCCATAGAGGGCCTGACGAGCAGTACTTC. Residues: CASSHRGPDEQYF.

CDR3 residues: CAWSLGDTQYF. The DNA for the CDR3 is TGTGCCTGGAGTCTCGGGGATACGCAGTATTTT. The rearrangement joins TRBV30 to TRBJ2-3; D is ambiguous. The CDR3 has 11 residues. The V end lost 2 bases, the J end lost 6 bases, and 6 bases lay between the germline ends. Germline values: CDR1 GTSNPN, CDR2 SVGIG (reference sequence).

This clonotype was detected many times. The gene calls are TRBV20-1 and TRBJ2-3; D call uncertain. CDR3 size: 13 residues. Germline assignment: CDR1 DFQATT and CDR2 SNEGSKA (reference sequence). The V end lost 3 bases, the J end lost 4 bases, and 11 bases lay between the germline ends. CDR3 loop: CSASLGLADTQYF. CDR3 nucleotide sequence: TGCAGTGCTAGTTTGGGGTTAGCAGATACGCAGTATTTT.

The chain joins TRBV9 to TRBJ2-1; D is unclear. Germline CDR1 is SGDLS and CDR2 is YYNGEE. With 4 bases removed from V and 8 bases from J, the gap between germline ends came to 19 bases. The CDR3 is made up of 15 amino acids. CDR3 bases: TGTGCCAGCAGCCTCGGCCCCCAAGCGATCCATGAGCAGTTCTTC. Protein product: CASSLGPQAIHEQFF.

This clonotype was observed a few times. DNA for the CDR3: TGTGCCAGCAGCTTGCCAGACCCCGGGGAGCTGTTTTTT. This encodes CASSLPDPGELFF. The chain combines TRBV11-1 with TRBJ2-2; D gene ambiguous. Trimming cost V 3 bases and J 6 bases, with 8 bases left between them. CDR1 is SGHAT, CDR2 FQDESV, per germline (reference sequence). The CDR3 has 13 amino acids.

This chain connects TRBV7-2 to TRBJ2-5, with D possibly being TRBD2 (5 bases). Trimming removed 5 bases at V and 2 bases at J, with 15 bases between. Germline assignment: CDR1 SGHTA and CDR2 FQGNSA. This CDR3 is built from 15 residues. The CDR3 loop reads CASSPNRGTQETQYF. CDR3 nucleotides: TGTGCCAGCAGCCCCAATCGGGGAACACAAGAGACCCAGTACTTC.

J is TRBJ2-7 and V is TRBV4-3; D unresolved. Germline CDR1 and CDR2: LGHNA and YSLEER. V lost 1 base and J lost 3, with 7 bases in between. This CDR3 has 13 amino acids. The CDR3 bases are TGCGCCAGCAGCCAAGGGACGTTCTACGAGCAGTACTTC. This gives the protein CASSQGTFYEQYF.

This clonotype was detected many times. This chain uses TRBV20-1 with TRBJ2-1; D ambiguous. This CDR3 region has 12 residues. With 1 base removed from V and 9 bases from J, the gap between germline ends came to 10 bases. CDR1 and CDR2 (germline): DFQATT, SNEGSKA (reference sequence). The CDR3 loop is CSARGPVAEQFF. CDR3 in DNA: TGCAGTGCTAGAGGCCCGGTGGCTGAGCAGTTCTTC.

CDR3 sequence: CASSQGTEGPYNEQFF. CDR3 nucleotide sequence: TGTGCCAGCAGCCAGGGGACGGAAGGGCCCTACAATGAGCAGTTCTTC. This chain connects TRBV6-2 or TRBV6-3 to TRBJ2-1, with D possibly matching TRBD1 (6 bases). Germline CDR1 is MNHEY and CDR2 is SVGEGT. The CDR3 has 16 residues. The V end lost 6 bases, the J end lost 2 bases, and 17 bases lay between the germline ends.

The chain combines TRBV12-3 or TRBV12-4 with TRBJ2-7; 8 nucleotides line up with TRBD1. The CDR3 runs to 14 residues. The junction had 6 bases not matched to a gene; V was cut back by 6 bases and J by 2 bases. The CDR3 here is CASRRQGSAYEQYF. The CDR3 nucleotides read TGTGCCAGCAGGCGACAGGGGAGCGCCTACGAGCAGTACTTC.